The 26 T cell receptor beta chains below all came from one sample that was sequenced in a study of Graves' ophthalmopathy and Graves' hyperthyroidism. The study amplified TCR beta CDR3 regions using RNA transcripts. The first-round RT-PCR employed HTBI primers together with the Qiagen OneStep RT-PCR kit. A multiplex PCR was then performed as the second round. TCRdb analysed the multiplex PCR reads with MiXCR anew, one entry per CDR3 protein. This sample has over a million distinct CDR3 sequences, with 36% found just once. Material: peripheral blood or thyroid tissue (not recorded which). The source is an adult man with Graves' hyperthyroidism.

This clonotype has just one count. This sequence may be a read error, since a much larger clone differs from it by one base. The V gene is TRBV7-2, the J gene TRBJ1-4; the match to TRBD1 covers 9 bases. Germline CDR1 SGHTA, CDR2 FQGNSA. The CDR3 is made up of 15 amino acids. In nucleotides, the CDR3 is TGTGCCAGCAGCGACCCGACAGGGGGAAATGAAAAACTGTGTTTT. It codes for CASSDPTGGNEKLCF.

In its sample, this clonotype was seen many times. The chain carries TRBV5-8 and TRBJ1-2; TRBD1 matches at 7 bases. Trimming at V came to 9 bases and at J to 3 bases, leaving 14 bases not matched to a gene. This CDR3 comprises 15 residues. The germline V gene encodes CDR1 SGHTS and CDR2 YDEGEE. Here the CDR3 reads CATNTKRGGDYGYTF. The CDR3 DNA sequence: TGTGCCACCAATACAAAACGAGGGGGCGACTATGGCTACACCTTC.

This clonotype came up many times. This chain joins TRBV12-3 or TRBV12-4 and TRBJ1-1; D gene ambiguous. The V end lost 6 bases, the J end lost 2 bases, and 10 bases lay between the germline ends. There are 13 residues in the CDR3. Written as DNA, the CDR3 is TGTGCCAGCAGCATTAAAGCAAACACTGAAGCTTTCTTT. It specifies CASSIKANTEAFF.

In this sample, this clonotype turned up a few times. The DNA for the CDR3 is TGCGCCAGCGCCATTGGGGTGATCTATAATTCACCCCTCCACTTT. Translating it yields CASAIGVIYNSPLHF. The genes are TRBV5-1 and TRBJ1-6; D not certain. CDR1 and CDR2 from the germline V gene are SGHRS and YFSETQ. This CDR3 contains 15 residues. Trimming removed 7 bases from V and 3 bases from J, with 14 bases in between.

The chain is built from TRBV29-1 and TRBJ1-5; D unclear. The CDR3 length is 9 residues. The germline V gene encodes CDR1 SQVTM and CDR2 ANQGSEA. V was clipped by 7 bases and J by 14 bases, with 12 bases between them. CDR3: CSGSRHEHF. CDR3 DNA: TGCAGCGGCTCCCGCCACGAGCATTTT.

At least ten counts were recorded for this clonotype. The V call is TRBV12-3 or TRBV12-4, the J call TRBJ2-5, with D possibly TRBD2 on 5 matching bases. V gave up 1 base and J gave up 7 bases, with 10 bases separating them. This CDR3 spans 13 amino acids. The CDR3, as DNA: TGTGCCAGCAGTTTAGGACCCGGGGTGACCCAGTACTTC. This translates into CASSLGPGVTQYF.

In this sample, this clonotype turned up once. The CDR3 region is CASGTYNEQYF. DNA of the CDR3: TGTGCCAGCGGGACTTATAACGAGCAGTACTTC. The chain recombines TRBV7-9 with TRBJ2-7, with D possibly matching TRBD2 (6 bases). Germline assignment: CDR1 SEHNR and CDR2 FQNEAQ (reference sequence). The CDR3 has 11 amino acids. V was clipped by 8 bases and J by 5 bases, with 10 bases between them.

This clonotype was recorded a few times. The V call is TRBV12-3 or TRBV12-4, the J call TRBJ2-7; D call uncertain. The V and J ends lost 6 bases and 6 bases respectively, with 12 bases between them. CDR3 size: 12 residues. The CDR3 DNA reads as TGTGCCAGCAGGTTCCGATTGGGCGAGCAGTACTTC. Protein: CASRFRLGEQYF.

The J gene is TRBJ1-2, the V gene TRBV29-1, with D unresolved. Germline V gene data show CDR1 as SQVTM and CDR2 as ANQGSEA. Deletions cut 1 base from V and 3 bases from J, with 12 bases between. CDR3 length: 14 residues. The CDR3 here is CSVEAKREHYGYTF. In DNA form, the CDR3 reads TGCAGCGTTGAAGCCAAGCGGGAGCACTATGGCTACACCTTC.

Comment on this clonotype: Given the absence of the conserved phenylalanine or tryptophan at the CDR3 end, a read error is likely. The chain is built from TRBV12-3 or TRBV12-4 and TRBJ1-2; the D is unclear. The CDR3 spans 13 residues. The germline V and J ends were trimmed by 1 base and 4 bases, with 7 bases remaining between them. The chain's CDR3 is CASSLERTYGYTL. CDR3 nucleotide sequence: TGTGCCAGCAGTTTAGAAAGGACCTATGGCTACACCCTC.

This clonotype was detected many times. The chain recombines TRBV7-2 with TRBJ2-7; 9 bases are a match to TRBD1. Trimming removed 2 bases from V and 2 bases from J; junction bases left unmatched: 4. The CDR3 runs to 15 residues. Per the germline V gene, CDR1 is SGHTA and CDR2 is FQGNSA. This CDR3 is CASSLSTGGPYEQYF. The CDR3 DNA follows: TGTGCCAGCAGCTTAAGCACAGGGGGCCCCTACGAGCAGTACTTC.

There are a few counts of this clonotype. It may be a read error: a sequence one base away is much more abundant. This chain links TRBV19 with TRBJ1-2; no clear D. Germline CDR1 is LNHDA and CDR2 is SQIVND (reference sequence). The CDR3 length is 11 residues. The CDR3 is CATGGLYDYTF. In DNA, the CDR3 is TGTGCCACCGGAGGACTCTATGACTACACCTTC.

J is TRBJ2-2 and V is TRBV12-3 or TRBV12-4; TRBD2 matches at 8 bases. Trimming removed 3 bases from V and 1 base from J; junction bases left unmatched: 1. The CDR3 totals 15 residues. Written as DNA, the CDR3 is TGTGCCAGCAGTTTTCTAGCGGGGAACACCGGGGAGCTGTTTTTT. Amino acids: CASSFLAGNTGELFF.

As DNA, the CDR3 is TGTGCCACCAGACGACAGCCGACTGAAAAACTGTTTTTT. Its translation is CATRRQPTEKLFF. The chain is built from TRBV15 and TRBJ1-4; the D gene is possibly TRBD1 (5 bases). Germline CDR1 and CDR2: LNHNV and YYDKDF (reference sequence). This CDR3 region has 13 residues. With 6 bases removed from V and 7 bases from J, the gap between germline ends came to 12 bases.

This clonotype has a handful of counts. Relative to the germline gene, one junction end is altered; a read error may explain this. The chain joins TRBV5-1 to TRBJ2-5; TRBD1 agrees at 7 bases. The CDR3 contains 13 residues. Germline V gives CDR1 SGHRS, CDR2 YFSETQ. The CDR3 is CASSLALRQGLSF. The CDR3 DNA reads TGCGCCAGCAGCTTGGCCCTAAGACAGGGCCTTAGCTTC.

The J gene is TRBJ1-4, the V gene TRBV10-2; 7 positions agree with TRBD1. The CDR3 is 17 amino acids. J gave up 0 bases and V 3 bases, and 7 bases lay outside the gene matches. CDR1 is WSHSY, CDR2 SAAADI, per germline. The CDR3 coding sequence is TGCGCCAGCAGTGAACACAACAGGGGTTCAACTAATGAAAAACTGTTTTTT. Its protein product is CASSEHNRGSTNEKLFF.

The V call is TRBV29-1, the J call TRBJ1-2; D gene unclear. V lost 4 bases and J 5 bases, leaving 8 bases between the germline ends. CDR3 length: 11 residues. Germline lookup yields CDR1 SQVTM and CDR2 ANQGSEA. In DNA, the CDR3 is TGCAGCGTTGTCTTGCAGTATGGCTACACCTTC. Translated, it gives CSVVLQYGYTF.

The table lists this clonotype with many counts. CDR3 nucleotides: TGCAGTGCTAGAGTGGTGAATGAAGAGACCCAGTACTTC. It encodes CSARVVNEETQYF. The chain recombines TRBV20-1 with TRBJ2-5; no firm D call. CDR3 length: 13 residues. From germline, CDR1 is DFQATT and CDR2 SNEGSKA (reference sequence). V was clipped by 1 base and J by 3 bases, with 9 bases between them.

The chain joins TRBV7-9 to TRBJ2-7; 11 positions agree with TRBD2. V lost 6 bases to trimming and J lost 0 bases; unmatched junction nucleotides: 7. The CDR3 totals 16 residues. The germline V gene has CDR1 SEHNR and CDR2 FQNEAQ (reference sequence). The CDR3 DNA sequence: TGTGCCAGCAGTTTAAGGGGACTAGCGGCCTCCTACGAGCAGTACTTC. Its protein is CASSLRGLAASYEQYF.

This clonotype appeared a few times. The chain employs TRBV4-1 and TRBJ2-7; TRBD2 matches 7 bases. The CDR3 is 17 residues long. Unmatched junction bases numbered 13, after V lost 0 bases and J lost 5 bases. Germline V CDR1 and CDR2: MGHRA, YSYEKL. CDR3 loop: CASSQDPGGALLDEQYF. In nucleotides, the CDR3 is TGCGCCAGCAGCCAAGATCCGGGGGGAGCCCTCTTAGACGAGCAGTACTTC.

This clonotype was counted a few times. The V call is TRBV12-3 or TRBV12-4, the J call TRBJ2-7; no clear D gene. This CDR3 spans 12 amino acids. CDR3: CASGLVFGEQYF. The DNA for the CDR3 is TGTGCTAGTGGTTTGGTATTTGGCGAGCAGTACTTC.

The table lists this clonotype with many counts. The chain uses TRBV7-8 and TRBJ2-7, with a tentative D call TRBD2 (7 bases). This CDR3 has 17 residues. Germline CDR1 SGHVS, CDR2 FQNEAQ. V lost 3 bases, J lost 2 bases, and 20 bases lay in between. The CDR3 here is CASSLGVGGTSTYEQYF. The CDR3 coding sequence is TGTGCCAGCAGCTTGGGGGTGGGGGGGACAAGTACCTACGAGCAGTACTTC.

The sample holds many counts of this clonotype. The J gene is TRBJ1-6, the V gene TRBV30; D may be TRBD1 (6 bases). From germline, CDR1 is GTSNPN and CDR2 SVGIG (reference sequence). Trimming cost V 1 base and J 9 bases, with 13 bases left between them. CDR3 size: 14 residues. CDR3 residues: CAWSDGQGSSPLHF. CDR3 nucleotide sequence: TGTGCCTGGAGTGACGGCCAGGGGAGTTCACCCCTCCACTTT.

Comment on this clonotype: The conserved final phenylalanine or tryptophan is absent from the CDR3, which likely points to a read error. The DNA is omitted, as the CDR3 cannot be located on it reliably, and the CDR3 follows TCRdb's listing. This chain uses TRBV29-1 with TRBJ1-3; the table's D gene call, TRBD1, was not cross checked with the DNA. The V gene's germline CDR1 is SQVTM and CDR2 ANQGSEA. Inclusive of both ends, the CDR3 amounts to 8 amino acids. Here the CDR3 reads CSVESWGQ.

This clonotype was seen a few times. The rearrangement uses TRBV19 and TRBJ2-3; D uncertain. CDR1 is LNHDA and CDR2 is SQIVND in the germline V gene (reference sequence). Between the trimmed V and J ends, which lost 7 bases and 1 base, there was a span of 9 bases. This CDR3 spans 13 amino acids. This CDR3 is CASMPPGTDTQYF. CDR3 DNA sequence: TGTGCCAGTATGCCACCGGGCACAGATACGCAGTATTTT.

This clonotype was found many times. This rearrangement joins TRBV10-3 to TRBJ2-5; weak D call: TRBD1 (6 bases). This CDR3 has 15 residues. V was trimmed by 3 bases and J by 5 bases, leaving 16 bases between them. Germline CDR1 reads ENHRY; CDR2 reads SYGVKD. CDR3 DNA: TGTGCCATCAGTGAACAGAGGGGGAGTTGGGAGACCCAGTACTTC. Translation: CAISEQRGSWETQYF.